This T cell receptor beta chain came from a study of CD8 T cells in ankylosing spondylitis. General study results and limits: Roughly eight highly homologous variants made up a TCR beta motif that seemed to typify ankylosing spondylitis blood. Reactive arthritis synovial fluid and blood previously showed some of these motif variants.

This clonotype was counted many times. Its antigen remains unknown. It was by quantitative 5'-RACE with molecular barcodes that TCR beta libraries were made. TCRdb processed the 5' RACE reads anew with MiXCR; each CDR3 protein has one entry. The sample includes a few hundred thousand distinct CDR3 sequences, around a tenth seen only once; the top ten take roughly 9.2%. V trimming: 3 bases; J trimming: 6 bases; junction bases outside the gene matches: 2. From germline, CDR1 is DFQATT and CDR2 SNEGSKA (reference sequence). The CDR3 covers 12 residues. The V gene is TRBV20-1, the J gene TRBJ2-1, with 7 bases aligning to TRBD1. Sequenced input: blood, either unsorted or a sorted T cell fraction (not recorded which). The sequence derives from a female donor with ankylosing spondylitis or in good health (not recorded which). The CDR3 loop is CSASRTGNEQFF. The CDR3 coding sequence is TGCAGTGCTAGCCGGACAGGCAATGAGCAGTTCTTC.